Listed below are T cell receptor beta chains from one sample, sequenced in a study of CD8 T cells in ankylosing spondylitis. In TCRdb, the 5' RACE reads were re-called with MiXCR into one record per CDR3 protein. The data show 250,000 or so distinct CDR3 sequences, 18% seen once. The sample taken for sequencing was blood, either unsorted or a sorted T cell fraction (not recorded which). The receptors were gathered from a male donor with ankylosing spondylitis or in good health (not recorded which). CDR3s include the opening cysteine and the closing phenylalanine or tryptophan. The D gene is left open where the match is weak. Part of the rows lack a size; the others show once, few, many or a class for expanded clones.

TRBV2	.	TRBJ2-1	TRBD2	TGTGCCAGCAATCCCGGGACTAGTTACTACAATGAGCAGTTCTTC	CASNPGTSYYNEQFF
TRBV12-3/TRBV12-4	.	TRBJ2-7	TRBD2	TGTGCCAGCACTCTATCGGGGGGTTGGGAGCAGTACTTC	CASTLSGGWEQYF
TRBV5-1	few	TRBJ2-3	.	TGCGCCAGCAGCTTGGTCGCAGGGGGGGTAGATACGCAGTATTTT	CASSLVAGGVDTQYF
TRBV10-3	few	TRBJ2-3	TRBD2	TGTGCCATCGGAGTAGCGGGAGCGCACACAGATACGCAGTATTTT	CAIGVAGAHTDTQYF
TRBV2	few	TRBJ2-1	.	TGTGCCAGCGGGAGATGGGACTCCCTATACAATGAGCAGTTCTTC	CASGRWDSLYNEQFF
TRBV4-3	many	TRBJ2-7	.	TGCGCCAGCAGCCAAGAGTGGGGCTACGAGCAGTACTTC	CASSQEWGYEQYF
TRBV12-3/TRBV12-4	.	TRBJ2-3	.	TGTGCCAGCAGTTTTTGGTCCTACCTCACAGATACGCAGTATTTT	CASSFWSYLTDTQYF
TRBV20-1	.	TRBJ2-7	TRBD1	TGCAGTGCTAGAGAACGGGACAGGGGAAGGTACGAGCAGTACTTC	CSARERDRGRYEQYF
TRBV6-5	many	TRBJ1-6	.	TGTGCCAGCAGTTACGAGGTTAATTCACCCCTCCACTTT	CASSYEVNSPLHF
TRBV11-2	.	TRBJ2-7	TRBD1	TGTGCCAGCAGCTCACAGGGGACCCCCTACGAGCAGTACTTC	CASSSQGTPYEQYF
TRBV25-1	.	TRBJ1-2	.	TGTGCCAGCAGTGAATTACAGGGCGATGGCTACACCTTC	CASSELQGDGYTF
TRBV19	.	TRBJ1-2	.	TGTGCCAGTAGTATTGGGAGTTATGGCTACCCCTTC	CASSIGSYGYPF
TRBV9	.	TRBJ1-6	TRBD1	TGTGCCAGCAGCGTAGAAGGGGACAGAGATTCACCCCTCCACTTT	CASSVEGDRDSPLHF
TRBV19	.	TRBJ2-1	TRBD1	TGTGCCAGTAGTACCGGGACAGACTACAATGAGCAGTTCTTC	CASSTGTDYNEQFF
TRBV25-1	few	TRBJ2-1	.	TGTGCCAGCAGTGAAGCGGGACAGCCCCGACAAGTTTTCTTC	CASSEAGQPRQVFF
TRBV12-3/TRBV12-4	few	TRBJ1-2	TRBD1	TGTGCCAGCAGCCAAAGGACAGGGCGTTATGGCTACACCTTC	CASSQRTGRYGYTF
TRBV28	.	TRBJ2-7	.	TGTGCCAGCAGTTTACCGGGAGAATCCCTCTACGAGCAGTACTTC	CASSLPGESLYEQYF
TRBV12-3/TRBV12-4	few	TRBJ2-7	.	TGTGCCAGCAGTCCCGACAGGACCTACGAGCAGTACTTC	CASSPDRTYEQYF
TRBV27	few	TRBJ2-7	TRBD1	TGTGCCAGCAGTTTGGGGGGACCAGGGGGCGGATACGAGCAGTACTTC	CASSLGGPGGGYEQYF
TRBV10-3	.	TRBJ2-3	.	TGTGCCATCAGTGGGATACAGACTAGCACAGATACGCAGTATTTT	CAISGIQTSTDTQYF
TRBV29-1	few	TRBJ2-7	TRBD2	TGCAGCGTTGAAGATAGCGGGGAAACCTACGAGCAGTACTTC	CSVEDSGETYEQYF
TRBV11-2	.	TRBJ2-1	TRBD2	TGTGCCAGCAGCTTGGAGGAAAGGTCTAGCGGGAGAGTAGGTGGCAATGAGCAGTTCTTC	CASSLEERSSGRVGGNEQFF
TRBV29-1	.	TRBJ2-5	.	TGCAGCGTTCTAATCTGGGAGACCCAGTACTTC	CSVLIWETQYF
TRBV27	few	TRBJ2-2	.	TGTGCCAGCAGTTTTACGGGAGCCGGGGAGCTGTTTTTT	CASSFTGAGELFF
TRBV15	few	TRBJ2-3	.	TGTGCCACCAGCAGAGTGGGAACATCGGTCGGCACAGATACGCAGTATTTT	CATSRVGTSVGTDTQYF
TRBV29-1	few	TRBJ1-2	.	TGCAGCGTCGAAGGGGGAGGGGACGGCTACACCTTC	CSVEGGGDGYTF
TRBV5-1	few	TRBJ1-1	.	TGCGCCAGCAGCTCCCAAGCGACAGAAATCACTGAAGCTTTCTTT	CASSSQATEITEAFF
TRBV29-1	.	TRBJ2-5	.	TGCAGCGTTCCAAGGGGGGCAGAAGAGACCCAGTACTTC	CSVPRGAEETQYF
TRBV14	.	TRBJ2-7	TRBD2	TGTGCCAGCAGCCAGCCGGGACTAGCGGAATTC	CASSQPGLAEF
TRBV6-5	once	TRBJ2-7	TRBD1	TGTGCCAGCAGTTCCGGGACAGTCCCTGGGGAGCAGTACTTC	CASSSGTVPGEQYF
TRBV4-1	few	TRBJ2-7	.	TGCGCCAGCAGCCAAGGCGGCCTTAGCTCCTACGAGCAGTACTTC	CASSQGGLSSYEQYF
TRBV6-5	.	TRBJ2-3	.	TGTGCCAGCAGTAACTGGACTAGCACAGATACGCAGTATTTT	CASSNWTSTDTQYF
TRBV7-9	many	TRBJ2-5	.	TGTGCCAGCAGCCCCTACTTCAGTGAAGAGACCCAGTACTTC	CASSPYFSEETQYF
TRBV29-1	.	TRBJ2-1	.	TGCAGCGTTGAAGGTGGGAGCGGGCTTTCCTACAATGAGCAGTTCTTC	CSVEGGSGLSYNEQFF
TRBV12-3/TRBV12-4	few	TRBJ2-4	TRBD2	TGTGCCAGCCAGAGCGGGACCAAAAACATTCAGTACTTC	CASQSGTKNIQYF
TRBV29-1	few	TRBJ2-3	TRBD2	TGCAGCGGAACGCCTGGGACTAGTTATAGCACAGATACGCAGTATTTT	CSGTPGTSYSTDTQYF
TRBV29-1	few	TRBJ1-2	.	TGCAGCGTCGATTCCCGGCAAGGTGCCGGCTACTATGGCTACACCTTC	CSVDSRQGAGYYGYTF
TRBV28	few	TRBJ2-3	TRBD1	TGTGCCAGCAGTTTGGGACAGGGTAGTTCGACAGATACGCAGTATTTT	CASSLGQGSSTDTQYF
TRBV12-3/TRBV12-4	.	TRBJ2-1	.	TGTGCCAGCACCCTGACTGGCAAGGATGAGCAGTTCTTC	CASTLTGKDEQFF
TRBV7-2	many	TRBJ2-5	.	TGTGCCAGCAGCTTAGCTAGGGGTGTGGAGACCCAGTACTTC	CASSLARGVETQYF
TRBV29-1	.	TRBJ1-1	.	TGCAGCGTTGACGGGACATTCTACACTGAAGCTTTCTTT	CSVDGTFYTEAFF